Shown below are 32 T cell receptor beta chains from a single sample sequenced in a study of PD-L1 blockade in urothelial cancer (dated by TCRdb to between 2016 and 2019). The sample's time point, from its label and the paper: peripheral blood 6 weeks after treatment start. The library was prepared using the immunoSEQ multiplex PCR assay. The table comes from immuneACCESS by way of TCRdb, which keeps in-frame sequences with V and J called. Part of the clones is missing from these tables; in studies checked, under half for an unresolved V gene and the rest for unknown reasons. This sample comprises fewer than 50,000 clones, 80% to 90% of them detected only once. Of the sample, about 22% falls within the top ten clones. This specimen consisted of PBMCs, obtained around atezolizumab (anti-PD-L1) treatment. Every receptor here comes from a man in his 60s with urothelial cancer.

This chain uses TRBV7-5 with TRBJ1-4; the table's D call of TRBD1 was not tested on the DNA. TRBV7-5 is a documented pseudogene. CDR3 size: 14 residues. The CDR3 sequence: CARSLGQGNEKLFF. The CDR3 DNA follows: TGTGCCAGAAGCTTAGGTCAGGGTAATGAAAAACTGTTTTTT.

The rearrangement uses TRBV4-2 and TRBJ2-1; TRBD2 matches 11 bases. V lost 8 bases, J lost 7 bases, and 7 bases stayed unmatched. The V gene's germline CDR1 is LGHNA and CDR2 YNFKEQ. The CDR3 loop spans 14 amino acids. The CDR3 loop is CASGLAGGRNEQFF. As DNA, the CDR3 is TGTGCCAGCGGGTTAGCGGGGGGGCGTAATGAGCAGTTCTTC.

This clone was recorded once. The rearrangement uses TRBV19 and TRBJ2-7, with D possibly being TRBD1 (6 bases). V was trimmed by 7 bases and J by 7 bases, leaving 11 bases between them. The CDR3 extends over 11 amino acids. CDR1 and CDR2 from the germline V gene are LNHDA and SQIVND (reference sequence). CDR3 protein: CASNWGREQYF. The CDR3 nucleotides are TGTGCCAGTAATTGGGGGCGGGAGCAGTACTTC.

The chain employs TRBV5-6 and TRBJ1-2; 11 bases align to TRBD1. This CDR3 has 14 amino acids. Germline CDR1 and CDR2: SGHDT and YYEEEE. Losses at the gene ends were 4 bases for V and 7 bases for J; bases not matched to a gene: 6. CDR3 coding DNA: TGTGCCAGCAGCGGACGGGACAGGGGGTTTGGCTACACCTTC. Its protein product is CASSGRDRGFGYTF.

This clone was detected only a few times. CDR3 amino acids: CATSKRREYQETQYF. CDR3 sequence (DNA): TGTGCCACCAGCAAGAGGAGGGAGTACCAAGAGACCCAGTACTTC. The chain carries TRBV15 and TRBJ2-5; TRBD2 might be the D (6 bases). Trimming took off 4 bases at V and 0 bases at J, with 12 bases between the two ends. CDR1 LNHNV and CDR2 YYDKDF come from the germline V gene (reference sequence). CDR3 size: 15 residues.

The V and J genes are TRBV7-8 and TRBJ2-7; TRBD2 matches at 7 bases. CDR3 length equals 13 residues. Germline CDR1 is SGHVS and CDR2 is FQNEAQ. After removal of 4 bases from V and 6 bases from J, the junction contained 6 bases not matched to a gene. In DNA, the CDR3 is TGTGCCAGCAGCTACCCAGGACTAGGCGAGCAGTACTTC. Its protein product is CASSYPGLGEQYF.

The chain joins TRBV7-8 to TRBJ2-7; D gene unclear. The length of the CDR3 is 15 residues. V shed 4 bases and J shed 5 bases, with 18 bases lying between them. Germline values: CDR1 SGHVS, CDR2 FQNEAQ. The CDR3 loop reads CASSSLSYEVHEQYF. For the CDR3, the DNA is TGTGCCAGCAGCTCATTAAGTTATGAGGTCCACGAGCAGTACTTC.

This clone appeared a single time. The chain links TRBV11-2 to TRBJ2-5; 7 bases fit TRBD2. V gave up 1 base and J gave up 1 base; unmatched junction bases: 6. This CDR3 contains 16 residues. Germline V gene sequence: CDR1 SGHAT, CDR2 FQNNGV. The CDR3, as DNA: TGTGCCAGCAGCTTAGGAAGTGCTAGCGGCCAAGAGACCCAGTACTTC. It codes for CASSLGSASGQETQYF.

The chain has TRBV19 and TRBJ2-3; D gene ambiguous. Germline CDR1 is LNHDA and CDR2 is SQIVND (reference sequence). This CDR3 region has 15 residues. Trimming cost V 3 bases and J 1 base, with 11 bases left between them. The CDR3 protein is CASSMGWSGTDTQYF. CDR3 nucleotide sequence: TGTGCCAGTAGTATGGGCTGGTCTGGCACAGATACGCAGTATTTT.

This chain links TRBV2 with TRBJ2-3; possible D gene TRBD1, 5 bases. CDR1 SNHLY and CDR2 FYNNEI come from the germline V gene. V was shortened by 10 bases and J by 1 base, with 15 bases between the two germline ends. CDR3 size: 14 residues. The CDR3 region has the DNA TGTGCCAACAGAAATTTGGGGCGCACAGATACGCAGTATTTT. Translating it yields CANRNLGRTDTQYF.

V and J are TRBV6-1 and TRBJ1-1; D may be TRBD1 (5 bases). The CDR3 loop spans 15 amino acids. CDR1 is MNHNS and CDR2 is SASEGT in the germline V gene. Deletions cut 6 bases from V and 4 bases from J, with 18 bases between. The CDR3 bases are TGTGCCAGCAGAGCGGGGGGGGTAGATGGCACTGAAGCTTTCTTT. This sequence encodes CASRAGGVDGTEAFF.

This clone was recorded only once. The genes are TRBV30 and TRBJ2-6, with 7 nucleotides matching TRBD1. Trimming removed 2 bases from V and 1 base from J; junction bases left unmatched: 5. The germline V gene encodes CDR1 GTSNPN and CDR2 SVGIG (reference sequence). The CDR3 contains 16 residues. This CDR3 reads CAWSFQGVSGANVLTF. The CDR3 nucleotides are TGTGCCTGGAGTTTTCAGGGGGTGTCTGGGGCCAACGTCCTGACTTTC. Full variable domain (missing parts from reference TRBV30 and TRBJ2-6): SQTIHQWPATLVQPVGSPLSLECTVEGTSNPNLYWYRQAAGRGLQLLFYSVGIGQISSEVPQNLSASRPQDRQFILSSKKLLLSDSGFYLCAWSFQGVSGANVLTFGAGSRLTVL.

The genes are TRBV2 and TRBJ2-3, with a weak D call TRBD1 (5 bases). Germline CDR1 and CDR2: SNHLY and FYNNEI. The CDR3 covers 13 residues. The V end lost 8 bases, the J end lost 3 bases, and 12 bases lay between the germline ends. The CDR3 DNA sequence: TGTGCCAGCTCAAGGCCAGGGACAGATACGCAGTATTTT. This codes for CASSRPGTDTQYF.

The chain combines TRBV18 with TRBJ2-2, with 10 positions matching TRBD1. Germline V gives CDR1 KGHSH, CDR2 LQKENI. V shed 2 bases and J 4 bases; nucleotides not matched to a gene: 1. The CDR3 is 15 residues long. The CDR3 coding sequence is TGTGCCAGCTCACCAAGGACAGGGGGCACCGGGGAGCTGTTTTTT. Translation gives CASSPRTGGTGELFF.

This chain uses TRBV29-1 with TRBJ1-2, with 10 bases matching TRBD1. The CDR3 covers 15 residues. CDR1 is SQVTM, CDR2 ANQGSEA, per germline. The V gene end was trimmed by 6 bases and the J gene end by 7 bases; junction bases not matched to a gene: 14. CDR3 in DNA: TGCAGCGTAGACAGGGGGCTAAAAGAAGCTGGTGGCTACACCTTC. Protein product: CSVDRGLKEAGGYTF.

This clone has a handful of counts. The chain carries TRBV7-2 and TRBJ1-2; 9 bases line up with TRBD1. Trimming took 5 bases from V and 5 from J; bases not matched to a gene: 15. CDR3 length: 17 residues. Germline assignment: CDR1 SGHTA and CDR2 FQGNSA. The chain's CDR3 is CASSPGSQGARVYGYTF. The CDR3, as DNA: TGTGCCAGCAGCCCGGGGTCACAGGGGGCGCGGGTTTATGGCTACACCTTC.

The V call is TRBV5-1, the J call TRBJ2-1; D is uncertain. The CDR3 is 11 amino acids. Germline assignment: CDR1 SGHRS and CDR2 YFSETQ. V was shortened by 4 bases and J by 6 bases, with 5 bases between the two germline ends. CDR3 sequence: CASSQANEQFF. CDR3 DNA sequence: TGCGCCAGCAGCCAGGCCAATGAGCAGTTCTTC.

The V gene is TRBV6-1, the J gene TRBJ1-4; TRBD1 matches at 7 bases. Germline V gene lookup returns CDR1 MNHNS and CDR2 SASEGT. V lost 2 bases, J lost 8 bases, and 8 bases stayed unmatched. The CDR3 consists of 15 residues. The CDR3 loop reads CASSEPRDRHEKLFF. The CDR3 coding sequence is TGTGCCAGCAGTGAACCGCGGGACAGACACGAAAAACTGTTTTTT.

The V gene is TRBV7-3, the J gene TRBJ2-5; D possibly corresponds to TRBD1 (6 bases). CDR1 SGHTA and CDR2 FQGTGA come from the germline V gene. The germline V and J ends were trimmed by 5 bases and 4 bases, with 14 bases remaining between them. The CDR3 covers 14 residues. The CDR3 sequence: CASSHPGAIETQYF. DNA of the CDR3: TGTGCCAGCAGCCACCCAGGGGCTATAGAGACCCAGTACTTC.

The CDR3 sequence is CASSEAGGGYQPQHF. CDR3 coding DNA: TGTGCCAGCAGTGAAGCAGGGGGCGGCTATCAGCCCCAGCATTTT. The rearrangement links TRBV6-1 to TRBJ1-5; 7 nucleotides match TRBD1. Germline V lookup: CDR1 MNHNS, CDR2 SASEGT. V was pared by 0 bases and J by 5 bases, with 4 bases of the junction left unmatched. CDR3 length equals 15 residues.

With respect to this clone: One end of the junction varies from germline; a read error may be responsible. The V call is TRBV6-1, the J call TRBJ2-7; TRBD2 matches 9 bases. CDR1 is MNHNS, CDR2 SASEGT, per germline. This CDR3 region has 12 residues. The CDR3: CASSEAQRLAAF. Written as DNA, the CDR3 is TGTGCCAGCAGTGAAGCCCAGCGACTAGCGGCGTTC.

The chain employs TRBV14 and TRBJ2-7; 10 bases are shared with TRBD1. This CDR3 spans 15 amino acids. Germline assignment: CDR1 SGHDN and CDR2 FVKESK. Trimming at V came to 0 bases and at J to 6 bases, leaving 5 bases not matched to a gene. For the CDR3, the DNA is TGTGCCAGCAGCCAAGAGTCGGGACAGGGGATCGAGCAGTACTTC. Translating gives CASSQESGQGIEQYF.

The V and J genes are TRBV13 and TRBJ2-7; 9 nucleotides agree with TRBD2. V dropped 7 bases and J dropped 5; count of bases not matched to a gene: 9. The germline V gene has CDR1 PRHDT and CDR2 FYEKMQ (reference sequence). The CDR3 spans 14 residues. CDR3 sequence (DNA): TGTGCCAGCATGCGGGGGGGGGCTCTGAACGAGCAGTACTTC. Translating it yields CASMRGGALNEQYF.

The chain uses TRBV19 and TRBJ2-7; a possible D gene is TRBD1 (5 bases). Germline V gene lookup returns CDR1 LNHDA and CDR2 SQIVND (reference sequence). Trimming shortened V by 3 bases and J by 6 bases, and 15 bases separated the two germline ends. The CDR3 length is 14 residues. CDR3: CASSILGPPFEQYF. CDR3 in DNA: TGTGCCAGTAGTATCTTGGGGCCACCTTTCGAGCAGTACTTC.

The rearrangement uses TRBV5-4 and TRBJ2-1; 12 positions match TRBD2. The CDR3 covers 16 residues. Per the germline V gene, CDR1 is SGHNT and CDR2 is YYREEE (reference sequence). Trimming cost V 2 bases and J 8 bases; bases outside gene matches: 8. The CDR3 DNA follows: TGTGCCAGCAGCTTCCGGGCGGCTAGCGGGAGGGATGAGCAGTTCTTC. Translating gives CASSFRAASGRDEQFF.

The DNA of the CDR3 is TGTGCCTGGAGACCCGACAAGAACACTGAAGCTTTCTTT. Protein product: CAWRPDKNTEAFF. The chain recombines TRBV30 with TRBJ1-1; D not certain. Deletions cut 3 bases from V and 1 base from J, with 9 bases between. Germline V gene sequence: CDR1 GTSNPN, CDR2 SVGIG (reference sequence). This CDR3 region has 13 residues.

This chain connects TRBV18 to TRBJ1-6; 12 nucleotides line up with TRBD1. This CDR3 region has 16 residues. The germline CDR1 and CDR2 sequences are KGHSH and LQKENI. Germline trimming cut 4 bases from V and 9 bases from J; bases unmatched to any gene: 7. The CDR3 DNA reads TGTGCCAGCTCACAGTCCGGGACAGGGGGCGGTTCACCCCTCCACTTT. Translation gives CASSQSGTGGGSPLHF.

This clone was seen a single time. The V call is TRBV5-1, the J call TRBJ1-2; D uncertain. The CDR3 length is 14 residues. Trimming pared 0 bases from V and 4 bases from J, leaving 10 bases between. Germline-derived CDR1 and CDR2 are SGHRS and YFSETQ. CDR3 nucleotide sequence: TGCGCCAGCAGCTTGGAGTCGGTCCGCTATGGCTACACCTTC. Translated: CASSLESVRYGYTF.

The chain has TRBV7-9 and TRBJ1-2; D not resolved. The germline gives CDR1 SEHNR, CDR2 FQNEAQ (reference sequence). The CDR3 runs 14 residues. The germline V and J ends were trimmed by 2 bases and 0 bases, with 7 bases remaining between them. The CDR3 loop reads CASSLSGTNYGYTF. CDR3 coding DNA: TGTGCCAGCAGCTTATCCGGGACTAACTATGGCTACACCTTC.

This chain connects TRBV7-3 to TRBJ2-5; TRBD2 aligns across 8 bases. The trim removed 1 base at V and 4 bases at J, leaving 14 bases unmatched. This CDR3 spans 18 amino acids. From germline, CDR1 is SGHTA and CDR2 FQGTGA. For the CDR3, the DNA is TGTGCCAGCAGCTTAAGCGTGACGCGGGGGGCGGAGGGAGAGACCCAGTACTTC. It is translated as CASSLSVTRGAEGETQYF.

This clone appeared a few times. The V call is TRBV18, the J call TRBJ2-1; no definite D call. The V gene's germline CDR1 is KGHSH and CDR2 LQKENI. The ends were cut back, 2 bases at V and 4 bases at J, with 15 bases in the middle. The length of the CDR3 is 16 residues. The CDR3 spells CASSPFGSTPYNEQFF. The CDR3 nucleotides are TGTGCCAGCTCACCATTCGGATCGACACCTTACAATGAGCAGTTCTTC.

The CDR3 nucleotides are TGTGCCAGTAGTTACACTAGCGGGGGTATAGATACGCAGTATTTT. This codes for CASSYTSGGIDTQYF. The chain couples TRBV19 to TRBJ2-3, with 11 nucleotides matching TRBD2. The CDR3 loop spans 15 amino acids. V shed 5 bases, J shed 5 bases, and the junction held 6 bases outside the gene matches. The V gene's germline CDR1 is LNHDA and CDR2 SQIVND (reference sequence).